This TCR beta chain was sequenced during a study of cytotoxic CD8 clonotypes in ibrutinib-treated CLL (dated by TCRdb to the early 2020s). Notes on the research overall: The cohort was composed of around twelve relapsed/refractory and around 15 treatment-naive patients; IGHV unmutated status was identified in some 17 patients. Responses were partial in approximately 24 patients and complete in 2; after median approximately 66 months follow-up, 14 stayed in remission and 12 progressed. Response samples were taken after a median of roughly eleven months on treatment, ranging from about 6 to 40 months. An average of about 250,000 productive templates and 94,082 productive rearrangements was obtained per sample. Of the approximately 87 participants in the trial, about 25 had longitudinal samples available. Cryopreserved peripheral blood mononuclear cells were collected before treatment, at response, and at either disease progression or sustained remission. Every remission and progressive disease sample was obtained while ibrutinib was still being received by the patients. Here is what the overall study found, with its caveats: Lymph node repertoires were not examined, and the timing of sampling was not matched between patients in sustained remission and those whose disease progressed. Public clonotypes were rare and either contracted or stayed stable during treatment, and the rise in clonality at ibrutinib response reflected the expansion of private clonotypes. At ibrutinib response clonality went up, during sustained remission it held steady, and at progression it dropped back toward baseline. Baseline clonality was found to be higher than that of age-matched healthy donors and was strongly correlated with circulating CD8+ T-cell counts.

This clone was seen a few times. Which antigen it targets is not known. No much larger clone exists at a distance of one base, and base qualities are not known. Interpreted using the paper, the time point label stands for: about eleven months on ibrutinib. For TCR beta library preparation, approximately 2 micrograms of genomic DNA were extracted from the cryopreserved PBMCs. Longitudinal blood samples from CLL patients on ibrutinib monotherapy underwent high-throughput TCR beta sequencing. The patients took part in an open-label, single-center phase 2 trial of ibrutinib monotherapy. CDR1 and CDR2, looked up from the germline V gene, are SNHLY and FYNNEI. The CDR3 runs 13 amino acids, cysteine and phenylalanine included. Of all the DNA, just the CDR3 is kept, 39 bases in frame from base 1. V was cut back by 5 bases and J by 8 bases, leaving a gap of 12 bases between them. A MiSeq instrument was used for deep resolution sequencing, which targeted depths ranging from 1 in 1 million up to 1 in 200,000 T cells, with coverage averaging 10x for each clonotype. The immunoSEQ hsTCRB Kit was used to generate TCR beta libraries. The published analysis was carried out like this. Data were analyzed with ImmunoSEQ Data Assistant and ImmunoSEQ Analyzer, with V, D and J genes assigned per IMGT definitions. Clonality, with values ranging from 0 to 1, was calculated as one minus the normalized Shannon entropy of productive rearrangement frequencies. Only overrepresented clonotypes making up at least 0.05% of each patient's repertoire were included in the public clonotype analysis. Roughly 13 age-matched healthy donor repertoires from immuneACCESS were used as controls for clonality. TCRdb carries this immuneACCESS record with in-frame sequences only. Its versions omit some clonotypes, under half of them owing to an unresolved V gene in the studies checked, with the rest unexplained. D and trimming come from the DNA, and the V and J calls and clone size come from that table. Here the sample has about 72,000 clones; about 64% occur a single time. The ten most abundant clones make up roughly 5.9% of the sample.

The receptor comes from a human donor with chronic lymphocytic leukemia. Here the sequenced sample was PBMCs, taken after 12 months of ibrutinib treatment. The V and J segments used are TRBV2 and TRBJ1-4; the D gene identity is not certain. The DNA sequence is as follows: TGTGCCAGCAGTAGGGAAGGAGGGGAAAAACTGTTTTTT. Translated, it gives CASSREGGEKLFF.